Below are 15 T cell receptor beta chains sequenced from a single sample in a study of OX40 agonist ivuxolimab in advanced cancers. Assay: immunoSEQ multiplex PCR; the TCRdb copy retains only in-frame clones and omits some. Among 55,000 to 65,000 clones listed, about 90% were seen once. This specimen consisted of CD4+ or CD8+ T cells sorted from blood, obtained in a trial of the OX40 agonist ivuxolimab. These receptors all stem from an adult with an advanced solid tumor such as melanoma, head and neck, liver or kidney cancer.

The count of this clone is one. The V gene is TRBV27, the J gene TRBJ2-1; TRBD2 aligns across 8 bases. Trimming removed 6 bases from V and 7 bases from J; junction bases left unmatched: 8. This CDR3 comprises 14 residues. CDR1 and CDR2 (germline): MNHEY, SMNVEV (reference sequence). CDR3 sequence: CASRSILAANEQFF. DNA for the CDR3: TGTGCCAGCAGATCAATACTAGCGGCTAATGAGCAGTTCTTC.

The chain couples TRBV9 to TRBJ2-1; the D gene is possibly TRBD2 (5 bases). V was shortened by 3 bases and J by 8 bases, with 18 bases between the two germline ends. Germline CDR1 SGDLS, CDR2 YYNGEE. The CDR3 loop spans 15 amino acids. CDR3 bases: TGTGCCAGCAGCGCCGCCCCATCGGGAAGCGATGAGCAGTTCTTC. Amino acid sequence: CASSAAPSGSDEQFF.

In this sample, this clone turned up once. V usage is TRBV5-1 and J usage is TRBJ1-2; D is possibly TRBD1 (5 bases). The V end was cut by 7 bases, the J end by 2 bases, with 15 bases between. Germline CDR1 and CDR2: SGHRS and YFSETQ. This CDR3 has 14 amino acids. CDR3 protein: CASQLDSGNYGYTF. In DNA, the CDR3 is TGCGCCAGCCAGCTAGACAGCGGAAACTATGGCTACACCTTC.

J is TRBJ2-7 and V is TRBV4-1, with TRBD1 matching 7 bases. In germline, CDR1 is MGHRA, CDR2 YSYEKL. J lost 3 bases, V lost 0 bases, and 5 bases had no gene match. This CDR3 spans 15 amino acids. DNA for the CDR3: TGCGCCAGCAGCCAAGATCGGGCAGGGGGCTACGAGCAGTACTTC. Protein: CASSQDRAGGYEQYF.

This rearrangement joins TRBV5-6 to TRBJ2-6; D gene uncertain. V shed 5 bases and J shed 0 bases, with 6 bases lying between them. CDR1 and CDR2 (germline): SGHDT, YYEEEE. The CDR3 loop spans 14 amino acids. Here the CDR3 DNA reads TGTGCCAGCAGTTTCCGCTCTGGGGCCAACGTCCTGACTTTC. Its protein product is CASSFRSGANVLTF.

Here the CDR3 reads CASNSGGNTIYF. CDR3 bases: TGTGCCAGTAATTCAGGTGGAAACACCATATATTTT. The chain links TRBV19 to TRBJ1-3; D not certain. The CDR3 extends over 12 amino acids. V lost 7 bases, J lost 3 bases, and 7 bases lay in between. The germline V gene encodes CDR1 LNHDA and CDR2 SQIVND (reference sequence).

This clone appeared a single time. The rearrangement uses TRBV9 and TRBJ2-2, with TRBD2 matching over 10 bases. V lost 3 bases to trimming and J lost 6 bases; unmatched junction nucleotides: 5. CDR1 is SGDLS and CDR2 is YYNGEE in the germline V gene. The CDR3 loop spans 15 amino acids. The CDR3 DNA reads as TGTGCCAGCAGCGGAAGCCTAGCGGGAGCCGGGGAGCTGTTTTTT. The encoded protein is CASSGSLAGAGELFF.

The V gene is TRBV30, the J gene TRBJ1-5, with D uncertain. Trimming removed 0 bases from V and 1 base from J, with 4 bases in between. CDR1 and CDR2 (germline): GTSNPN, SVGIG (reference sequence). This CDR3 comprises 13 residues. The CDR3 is CAWSVGSNQPQHF. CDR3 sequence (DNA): TGTGCCTGGAGTGTGGGAAGCAATCAGCCCCAGCATTTT.

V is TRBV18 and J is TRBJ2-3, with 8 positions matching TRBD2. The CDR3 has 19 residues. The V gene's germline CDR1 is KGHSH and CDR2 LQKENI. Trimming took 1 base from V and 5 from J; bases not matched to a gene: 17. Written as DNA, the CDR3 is TGTGCCAGCTCACCACGCCTAATCTCGCGGGAGGATGGAATAGATACGCAGTATTTT. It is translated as CASSPRLISREDGIDTQYF.

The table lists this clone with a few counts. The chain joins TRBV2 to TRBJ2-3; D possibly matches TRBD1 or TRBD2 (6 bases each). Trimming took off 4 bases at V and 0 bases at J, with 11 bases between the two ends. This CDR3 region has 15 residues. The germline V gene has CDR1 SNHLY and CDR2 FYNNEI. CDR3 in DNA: TGTGCCAGCAGTGCCGGGGGCTATAGCACAGATACGCAGTATTTT. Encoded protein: CASSAGGYSTDTQYF. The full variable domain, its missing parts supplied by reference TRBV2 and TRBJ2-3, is EPEVTQTPSHQVTQMGQEVILRCVPISNHLYFYWYRQILGQKVEFLVSFYNNEISEKSEIFDDQFSVERPDGSNFTLKIRSTKLEDSAMYFCASSAGGYSTDTQYFGPGTRLTVL.

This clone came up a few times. Here the CDR3 reads CAWSEQLNTEAFF. The CDR3 DNA sequence: TGTGCCTGGAGTGAACAGTTGAACACTGAAGCTTTCTTT. The chain links TRBV30 to TRBJ1-1; D remains unclear. With 1 base removed from V and 0 bases from J, the gap between germline ends came to 6 bases. The germline gives CDR1 GTSNPN, CDR2 SVGIG (reference sequence). The CDR3 is 13 amino acids. The complete variable domain, with remaining parts taken from reference TRBV30 and TRBJ1-1, reads SQTIHQWPATLVQPVGSPLSLECTVEGTSNPNLYWYRQAAGRGLQLLFYSVGIGQISSEVPQNLSASRPQDRQFILSSKKLLLSDSGFYLCAWSEQLNTEAFFGQGTRLTVV.

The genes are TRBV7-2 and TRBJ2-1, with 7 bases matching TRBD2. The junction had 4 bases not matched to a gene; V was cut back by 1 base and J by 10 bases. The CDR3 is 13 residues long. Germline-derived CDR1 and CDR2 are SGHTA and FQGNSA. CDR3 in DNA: TGTGCCAGCAGCTTAGTGCGGGAGAGGGAGCAGTTCTTC. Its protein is CASSLVREREQFF.

The CDR3 DNA reads as TGTGCCAGCAGCCTCGGGGACAGCGACAATCAGCCCCAGCATTTT. Protein product: CASSLGDSDNQPQHF. The chain carries TRBV5-8 and TRBJ1-5; TRBD1 agrees at 7 bases. CDR3 length equals 15 residues. Germline-derived CDR1 and CDR2 are SGHTS and YDEGEE. Trimming took 4 bases from V and 3 from J; bases not matched to a gene: 7.

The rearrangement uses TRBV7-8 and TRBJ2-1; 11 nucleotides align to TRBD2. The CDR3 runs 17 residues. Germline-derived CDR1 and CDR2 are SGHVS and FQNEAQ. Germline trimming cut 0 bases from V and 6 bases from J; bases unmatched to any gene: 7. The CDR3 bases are TGTGCCAGCAGCTTAGCACGAACTAGCGGGGGTAGCAATGAGCAGTTCTTC. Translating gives CASSLARTSGGSNEQFF.

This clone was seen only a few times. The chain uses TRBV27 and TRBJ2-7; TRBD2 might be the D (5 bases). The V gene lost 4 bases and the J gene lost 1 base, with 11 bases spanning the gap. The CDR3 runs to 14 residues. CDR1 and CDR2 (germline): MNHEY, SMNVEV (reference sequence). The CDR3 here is CASSSSGHSYEQYF. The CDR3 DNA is TGTGCCAGCAGTTCCAGCGGCCATTCCTACGAGCAGTACTTC.